Listed here are 29 T cell receptor beta chains from one sample, sequenced in a study of cytomegalovirus exposure and HLA in healthy donors. The study ran its PCR with 60 Vbeta and 13 Jbeta primers. TCRdb's table, derived via immunoSEQ multiplex PCR, lists solely in-frame clones and lacks some. The sample includes about 160,000 clones, around 69% of them seen just once. The sequencing input was PBMCs. Source of these receptors: a man in his 60s in good health and CMV-seronegative.

V is TRBV5-6 and J is TRBJ1-2, with 7 bases lining up with TRBD1. CDR1 and CDR2 from the germline V gene are SGHDT and YYEEEE. The CDR3 covers 13 residues. The V gene end was trimmed by 5 bases and the J gene end by 4 bases; junction bases not matched to a gene: 5. CDR3 sequence: CASRPTGTYGYTF. CDR3 nucleotides: TGTGCCAGCAGACCGACAGGGACCTATGGCTACACCTTC.

This rearrangement joins TRBV4-1 to TRBJ2-3; 8 bases line up with TRBD2. Germline values: CDR1 MGHRA, CDR2 YSYEKL. Trimming took 1 base from V and 7 from J; bases not matched to a gene: 7. The length of the CDR3 is 15 residues. The CDR3 sequence is CASSQGPSGRNTQYF. CDR3 coding DNA: TGCGCCAGCAGCCAAGGTCCTAGCGGGCGAAATACGCAGTATTTT.

The chain uses TRBV25-1 and TRBJ2-1; D gene ambiguous. Looked up from germline, CDR1 is MGHDK and CDR2 is SYGVNS. The length of the CDR3 is 13 residues. The V end was cut by 4 bases, the J end by 5 bases, with 9 bases between. CDR3 sequence reads: CASSGGLDNEQFF. For the CDR3, the DNA is TGTGCCAGCAGTGGAGGATTGGACAATGAGCAGTTCTTC.

The genes are TRBV6-4 and TRBJ1-4; D remains ambiguous. The CDR3 runs to 14 residues. V lost 7 bases and J lost 0, with 9 bases in between. CDR1 and CDR2 from the germline V gene are MRHNA and SNTAGT. CDR3 sequence: CASTPRATNEKLFF. In DNA, the CDR3 is TGTGCCAGCACTCCGCGAGCAACTAATGAAAAACTGTTTTTT.

The genes are TRBV6-5 and TRBJ1-4; 8 bases align to TRBD1. The CDR3 is 16 amino acids. The germline V gene encodes CDR1 MNHEY and CDR2 SVGAGI. The trim removed 0 bases at V and 10 bases at J, leaving 10 bases unmatched. CDR3 residues: CASSYSLQGALVKLFF. As DNA, the CDR3 is TGTGCCAGCAGTTACTCTTTGCAGGGGGCGTTGGTAAAACTGTTTTTT.

This rearrangement joins TRBV2 to TRBJ1-2; TRBD1 matches 7 bases. Germline CDR1 is SNHLY and CDR2 is FYNNEI. This CDR3 is built from 14 residues. The junction had 5 bases not matched to a gene; V was cut back by 6 bases and J by 1 base. The CDR3 DNA reads as TGTGCCAGCAGCAAGGACAGGAATAACTATGGCTACACCTTC. Its protein product is CASSKDRNNYGYTF.

The rearrangement links TRBV30 to TRBJ1-1, with D perhaps TRBD1 (5 bases). Germline V gene data show CDR1 as GTSNPN and CDR2 as SVGIG (reference sequence). The CDR3 sequence is 13 residues long. Between the trimmed V and J ends, which lost 2 bases and 10 bases, there was a span of 17 bases. The CDR3 nucleotides are TGTGCCTGGAGTTCCTCGGGACTGGCAGGAGCTTTCTTT. Amino acid sequence: CAWSSSGLAGAFF.

This chain links TRBV4-1 with TRBJ2-2; weak D call: TRBD1 (8 bases). Germline values: CDR1 MGHRA, CDR2 YSYEKL. This CDR3 is 15 amino acids long. The V end was cut by 2 bases, the J end by 7 bases, with 14 bases between. CDR3 DNA: TGCGCCAGCAGCCAACAGGACAGGGAGGGCGGGGAGCTGTTTTTT. Its protein is CASSQQDREGGELFF.

This rearrangement joins TRBV11-2 to TRBJ1-4; maybe TRBD1 (5 bases). The length of the CDR3 is 14 residues. V was clipped by 1 base and J by 8 bases, with 11 bases between them. Germline lookup yields CDR1 SGHAT and CDR2 FQNNGV. As DNA, the CDR3 is TGTGCCAGCAGCTTAGGACAGTTTGGGGAAAAACTGTTTTTT. Translation gives CASSLGQFGEKLFF. Variable domain in full (rest from reference TRBV11-2 and TRBJ1-4): EAGVAQSPRYKIIEKRQSVAFWCNPISGHATLYWYQQILGQGPKLLIQFQNNGVVDDSQLPKDRFSAERLKGVDSTLKIQPAKLEDSAVYLCASSLGQFGEKLFFGSGTQLSVL.

The genes are TRBV10-3 and TRBJ2-2; TRBD2 matches at 13 bases. V shed 0 bases and J 6 bases; nucleotides not matched to a gene: 10. The CDR3 totals 19 residues. The germline CDR1 and CDR2 sequences are ENHRY and SYGVKD. CDR3: CAISESRGLAGLPSGELFF. DNA of the CDR3: TGTGCCATCAGTGAGTCGAGGGGACTAGCGGGGCTTCCCTCCGGGGAGCTGTTTTTT.

This sequence joins TRBV5-6 and TRBJ1-2, with 9 nucleotides matching TRBD1. From germline, CDR1 is SGHDT and CDR2 YYEEEE. The CDR3 is made up of 14 amino acids. J was trimmed by 4 bases and V by 5 bases; bases with no gene match: 6. CDR3 in DNA: TGTGCCAGCAGGAAACAGGGGGCTGGCTATGGCTACACCTTC. It translates to CASRKQGAGYGYTF.

This sequence joins TRBV10-3 and TRBJ1-1; tentative D call: TRBD1 (6 bases). Per the germline V gene, CDR1 is ENHRY and CDR2 is SYGVKD. The CDR3 totals 14 residues. Trimming stripped 2 bases from V and 0 bases from J, with 7 bases between. The CDR3 DNA reads TGTGCCATCAGTGAGGGGACACTGAACACTGAAGCTTTCTTT. Amino acid sequence: CAISEGTLNTEAFF.

This clone was seen more than once but under ten times. The chain employs TRBV5-4 and TRBJ2-1, with 11 bases fitting TRBD1. V was clipped by 3 bases and J by 9 bases; unmatched bases: 5. There are 14 residues in the CDR3. The germline gives CDR1 SGHNT, CDR2 YYREEE (reference sequence). Written as DNA, the CDR3 is TGTGCCAGCAGCTCCCGGACAGGGGGCATTGAGCAGTTCTTC. It translates to CASSSRTGGIEQFF.

The V call is TRBV5-1, the J call TRBJ2-7, with 7 bases aligning to TRBD1. Germline CDR1 SGHRS, CDR2 YFSETQ. CDR3 size: 15 residues. With 4 bases clipped from V and 4 bases from J, the junction kept 11 bases outside the gene matches. The CDR3 loop reads CASSPAGGVVYEQYF. The CDR3, as DNA: TGCGCCAGCAGCCCTGCAGGGGGAGTAGTGTACGAGCAGTACTTC.

The chain carries TRBV19 and TRBJ1-4; D unclear. Looked up from germline, CDR1 is LNHDA and CDR2 is SQIVND (reference sequence). CDR3 size: 14 residues. The V and J ends lost 6 bases and 2 bases respectively, with 10 bases between them. The CDR3 DNA sequence: TGTGCCAGTAGCCCGGACTGGACTAATGAAAAACTGTTTTTT. It codes for CASSPDWTNEKLFF.

The V gene is TRBV19, the J gene TRBJ2-7; D may be TRBD2 (5 bases). Germline V gene data show CDR1 as LNHDA and CDR2 as SQIVND (reference sequence). Between the trimmed V and J ends, which lost 3 bases and 3 bases, there was a span of 12 bases. The CDR3 is 14 amino acids. CDR3 sequence: CASSIEAVRYEQYF. CDR3 coding DNA: TGTGCCAGTAGTATTGAAGCGGTGCGCTACGAGCAGTACTTC.

This clone came up a few times. Other DNA sequences in this specimen translate into the identical CDR3. The rearrangement uses TRBV27 and TRBJ2-5, with D maybe TRBD2 (6 bases). V gave up 5 bases and J gave up 5 bases, with 15 bases separating them. Germline V gene sequence: CDR1 MNHEY, CDR2 SMNVEV (reference sequence). The CDR3 totals 14 residues. CDR3 nucleotides: TGTGCCAGCAGTCTAGCAGTAAGCGGGGAGACCCAGTACTTC. Amino acids: CASSLAVSGETQYF.

The CDR3 protein is CAWSAWGRSSYEQYF. In DNA form, the CDR3 reads TGTGCCTGGAGCGCGTGGGGCCGAAGCTCCTACGAGCAGTACTTC. V gene TRBV30 combines with J gene TRBJ2-7, with TRBD1 as a possible D gene (5 bases). With 3 bases removed from V and 0 bases from J, the gap between germline ends came to 15 bases. CDR3 length: 15 amino acids. Germline V gene data show CDR1 as GTSNPN and CDR2 as SVGIG (reference sequence).

The J gene is TRBJ1-5, the V gene TRBV5-1; weak D call: TRBD1 (5 bases). This CDR3 contains 17 residues. CDR1 is SGHRS and CDR2 is YFSETQ in the germline V gene. Trimming pared 0 bases from V and 0 bases from J, leaving 13 bases between. As DNA, the CDR3 is TGCGCCAGCAGCTTGGGCGGGGGTCCAATTAGCAATCAGCCCCAGCATTTT. It specifies CASSLGGGPISNQPQHF. Complete variable domain (other parts from reference TRBV5-1 and TRBJ1-5): KAGVTQTPRYLIKTRGQQVTLSCSPISGHRSVSWYQQTPGQGLQFLFEYFSETQRNKGNFPGRFSGRQFSNSRSEMNVSTLELGDSALYLCASSLGGGPISNQPQHFGDGTRLSIL.

This chain joins TRBV4-3 and TRBJ2-5, with 8 bases identical to TRBD1. Looked up from germline, CDR1 is LGHNA and CDR2 is YSLEER. The CDR3 sequence is 15 residues long. J gave up 1 base and V 2 bases, and 3 bases lay outside the gene matches. In DNA form, the CDR3 reads TGCGCCAGCAGCCAACTCGGGACAGGCCAAGAGACCCAGTACTTC. Translation: CASSQLGTGQETQYF.

The chain has TRBV7-2 and TRBJ1-1; possible D gene TRBD1, 5 bases. Germline CDR1 SGHTA, CDR2 FQGNSA. This CDR3 is built from 14 residues. V was clipped by 5 bases and J by 7 bases, with 17 bases between them. The CDR3 DNA follows: TGTGCCAGCAGCAAAGGGGTCGGGGAGGGTGAAGCTTTCTTT. Translation: CASSKGVGEGEAFF.

This clone was counted a few times. The V gene is TRBV5-1, the J gene TRBJ2-7, with a possible D match to TRBD2 (5 bases). The CDR3 is 12 residues long. From germline, CDR1 is SGHRS and CDR2 YFSETQ. Trimming shortened V by 0 bases and J by 4 bases, and 5 bases separated the two germline ends. Written as DNA, the CDR3 is TGCGCCAGCAGCTTGGGGACTTACGAGCAGTACTTC. Translating gives CASSLGTYEQYF.

The V call is TRBV28, the J call TRBJ1-2; D is unresolved. Germline V lookup: CDR1 MDHEN, CDR2 SYDVKM. The CDR3 sequence is 15 residues long. Trimming took off 7 bases at V and 4 bases at J, with 19 bases between the two ends. The CDR3 DNA sequence: TGTGCCAGCACCCTAACGGGAGCCCGGGGCTATGGCTACACCTTC. This translates into CASTLTGARGYGYTF.

This chain joins TRBV5-1 and TRBJ2-3; D may be TRBD1 (5 bases). Germline lookup yields CDR1 SGHRS and CDR2 YFSETQ. This CDR3 has 14 amino acids. V shed 4 bases and J shed 2 bases, with 11 bases lying between them. The CDR3 reads CASSGDRYTDTQYF. The CDR3 DNA reads as TGCGCCAGCAGCGGCGACAGATACACAGATACGCAGTATTTT. Looking up the rest from reference TRBV5-1 and TRBJ2-3 gives the full variable domain: KAGVTQTPRYLIKTRGQQVTLSCSPISGHRSVSWYQQTPGQGLQFLFEYFSETQRNKGNFPGRFSGRQFSNSRSEMNVSTLELGDSALYLCASSGDRYTDTQYFGPGTRLTVL.

This clone came up once. J is TRBJ2-2 and V is TRBV4-1, with 7 bases matching TRBD2. V dropped 3 bases and J dropped 7; count of bases not matched to a gene: 5. The CDR3 consists of 14 residues. Per germline, CDR1 MGHRA and CDR2 YSYEKL. The DNA for the CDR3 is TGCGCCAGCAGCCAGCGGGAGAGGGTCGGGGAGCTGTTTTTT. It specifies CASSQRERVGELFF.

The rearrangement joins TRBV7-2 to TRBJ1-1; D uncertain. CDR1 and CDR2 (germline): SGHTA, FQGNSA. V lost 2 bases to trimming and J lost 0 bases, with 7 bases between them. This CDR3 is 14 amino acids long. The CDR3 loop is CASSLMTMNTEAFF. The CDR3 nucleotides read TGTGCCAGCAGCTTAATGACAATGAACACTGAAGCTTTCTTT. Full variable domain (remainder filled in from reference TRBV7-2 and TRBJ1-1): GAGVSQSPSNKVTEKGKDVELRCDPISGHTALYWYRQSLGQGLEFLIYFQGNSAPDKSGLPSDRFSAERTGGSVSTLTIQRTQQEDSAVYLCASSLMTMNTEAFFGQGTRLTVV.

The chain carries TRBV7-8 and TRBJ2-7; 7 bases are a match to TRBD2. Losses at the gene ends were 3 bases for V and 3 bases for J; bases not matched to a gene: 2. The CDR3 is 13 amino acids. Germline CDR1 and CDR2: SGHVS and FQNEAQ. The CDR3 region has the DNA TGTGCCAGCAGCTTCGGGGGGAACTACGAGCAGTACTTC. As protein: CASSFGGNYEQYF.

The CDR3 is CASSLIAGAADTQYF. CDR3 nucleotides: TGCGCCAGCAGCTTGATCGCGGGAGCCGCAGATACGCAGTATTTT. The V call is TRBV5-1, the J call TRBJ2-3; 7 positions agree with TRBD2. Germline V CDR1 and CDR2: SGHRS, YFSETQ. This CDR3 comprises 15 residues. Unmatched junction bases numbered 6, after V lost 1 base and J lost 4 bases.

This clone was counted only a few times. This chain uses TRBV19 with TRBJ1-5; 7 nucleotides agree with TRBD1. Looked up from germline, CDR1 is LNHDA and CDR2 is SQIVND (reference sequence). The CDR3 is made up of 14 amino acids. V dropped 5 bases and J dropped 6; count of bases not matched to a gene: 7. CDR3 in amino acids: CASSSQGESQPQHF. In DNA form, the CDR3 reads TGTGCCAGTAGTTCGCAGGGGGAGAGTCAGCCCCAGCATTTT.